Listed below are T cell receptor beta chains from one sample, sequenced in a study of persistence of HIV-infected CD4 T cells. The protocol was immunoSEQ multiplex PCR, while the TCRdb copy is restricted to in-frame clones and leaves out a portion. The sample carries about 43,000 clones, roughly 90% recorded once. Their cognate antigens are unknown. The specimen was CD4+ T cells sorted from PBMCs after roughly 18-hour stimulation, collected from a patient who received antiretroviral therapy. These TCRs come from an adult man with HIV who was CMV-seropositive. The CDR3 runs from the conserved cysteine through the conserved F or W. D genes are given only for firm matches. For some rows the clone size is stated as once, few or many, or as a class when expanded; others skip it.

v_call	j_call	clone_size	d_call	cdr3_length	cdr3_aa	cdr3_nt
TRBV30	TRBJ1-5	NA	TRBD1	13	CAWSPTGEQPQHF	TGTGCCTGGAGCCCGACAGGGGAACAGCCCCAGCATTTT
TRBV6-6	TRBJ1-2	NA	TRBD1	14	CASSYSTGLDGYTF	TGTGCCAGCAGTTACTCGACAGGGCTAGATGGCTACACCTTC
TRBV3-1/TRBV3-2	TRBJ1-1	NA	TRBD1	15	CASSLLGTDNTEAFF	TGTGCCAGCAGCCTGCTCGGGACAGACAACACTGAAGCTTTCTTT
TRBV27	TRBJ2-3	once	NA	15	CASSLADQRTDTQYF	TGTGCCAGCAGTTTAGCGGACCAACGCACAGATACGCAGTATTTT
TRBV10-3	TRBJ2-7	NA	NA	18	CAISESRGGRGYSYEQYF	TGTGCCATCAGTGAGTCGAGGGGGGGCCGGGGCTACTCCTACGAGCAGTACTTC
TRBV9	TRBJ2-2	NA	NA	15	CASSLGGSNTGELFF	TGTGCCAGCAGTTTAGGGGGTTCGAACACCGGGGAGCTGTTTTTT
TRBV18	TRBJ1-5	few	NA	17	CASSPIRQAGENQPQHF	TGTGCCAGCTCTCCCATCCGACAGGCAGGGGAAAATCAGCCCCAGCATTTT
TRBV5-1	TRBJ2-1	NA	NA	15	CASSTGQEREGVQFF	TGCGCCAGCAGCACCGGACAGGAAAGGGAGGGGGTGCAGTTCTTC
TRBV15	TRBJ2-7	few	TRBD1	12	CATQDRGNEQYF	TGTGCCACCCAGGACAGGGGCAACGAGCAGTACTTC
TRBV7-8	TRBJ1-3	NA	NA	17	CASSPLEGGRGGNTIYF	TGTGCCAGCAGCCCTCTCGAGGGGGGCCGAGGAGGAAACACCATATATTTT
TRBV20-1	TRBJ1-5	NA	NA	13	CSASGQGNQPQHF	TGCAGTGCTAGTGGTCAAGGCAATCAGCCCCAGCATTTT
TRBV28	TRBJ1-1	NA	TRBD1	15	CASITGTVMNTEAFF	TGTGCCAGCATTACCGGGACAGTCATGAACACTGAAGCTTTCTTT
TRBV18	TRBJ2-2	NA	TRBD1	16	CASSPLRGQDTGELFF	TGTGCCAGCTCACCACTGAGGGGGCAAGACACCGGGGAGCTGTTTTTT
TRBV19	TRBJ1-4	once	NA	15	CASRTSEHGGEKLFF	TGTGCCAGCCGAACGTCGGAGCACGGGGGTGAAAAACTGTTTTTT
TRBV15	TRBJ1-1	NA	NA	15	CATSRDARGDTEAFF	TGTGCCACCAGCCGGGACGCTCGAGGGGACACTGAAGCTTTCTTT
TRBV3-1/TRBV3-2	TRBJ2-2	NA	NA	12	CASSFLGGELFF	TGTGCCAGCAGCTTCCTAGGGGGGGAGCTGTTTTTT
TRBV15	TRBJ2-1	once	TRBD1	13	CAIGQGAYNEQFF	TGTGCCATCGGACAGGGGGCTTACAATGAGCAGTTCTTC
TRBV28	TRBJ2-3	NA	TRBD2	16	CASSLVAGGKADTQYF	TGTGCCAGCAGTTTGGTCGCGGGGGGCAAGGCAGATACGCAGTATTTT